Listed below are T cell receptor beta chains from one sample, sequenced in a study of blood T cell repertoires in COVID-19. Profiling relied on immunoSEQ multiplex PCR, and the TCRdb table lists in-frame clones only, not all of them. The data contain 150,000 to 200,000 clones, 88% of them singletons. Sequencing was performed on peripheral blood. The origin of the receptors is a woman aged 25 to 39 with acute or convalescent COVID-19. Both conserved end residues are part of each CDR3. A D gene is named only where the DNA matches it firmly. Not all rows give a size; the values are once, few, many and, for expanded clones, a class.

size: NA; J: TRBJ2-6; D: NA; V: TRBV27; CDR3: CASSFTAPAGANVLTF; DNA: TGTGCCAGCAGTTTCACCGCCCCGGCTGGGGCCAACGTCCTGACTTTC
size: NA; J: TRBJ2-7; D: NA; V: TRBV10-2; CDR3: CATRWNYEQYF; DNA: TGCGCCACGAGGTGGAACTACGAGCAGTACTTC
size: NA; J: TRBJ2-1; D: TRBD2; V: TRBV2; CDR3: CASTMGLEGEQFF; DNA: TGTGCCAGCACCATGGGACTAGAGGGTGAGCAGTTCTTC
size: NA; J: TRBJ2-1; D: TRBD1; V: TRBV7-9; CDR3: CASSTGVGEQFF; DNA: TGTGCCAGCAGCACAGGGGTTGGTGAGCAGTTCTTC
size: NA; J: TRBJ2-5; D: NA; V: TRBV7-9; CDR3: CASSTTRGQETQYF; DNA: TGTGCCAGCTCTACGACTAGGGGCCAAGAGACCCAGTACTTC
size: NA; J: TRBJ2-7; D: NA; V: TRBV19; CDR3: CASSIPGQGVDEQYF; DNA: TGTGCCAGTAGTATACCTGGACAAGGGGTTGACGAGCAGTACTTC
size: NA; J: TRBJ2-1; D: TRBD2; V: TRBV27; CDR3: CASSLKGTSLLNEQFF; DNA: TGTGCCAGCAGTTTAAAAGGGACTAGTCTACTCAATGAGCAGTTCTTC
size: NA; J: TRBJ1-2; D: NA; V: TRBV5-1; CDR3: CASSPDNFGYTF; DNA: TGCGCCAGCAGCCCGGACAATTTTGGCTACACCTTC
size: NA; J: TRBJ2-7; D: TRBD1; V: TRBV6-5; CDR3: CASSYDRAYEQYF; DNA: TGTGCCAGCAGTTACGACAGGGCCTACGAGCAGTACTTC
size: NA; J: TRBJ2-7; D: NA; V: TRBV5-1; CDR3: CASSLGSSTYEQYF; DNA: TGCGCCAGCAGCTTAGGGAGCAGCACCTACGAGCAGTACTTC
size: NA; J: TRBJ2-1; D: NA; V: TRBV13; CDR3: CASSLGLSYNEQFF; DNA: TGTGCCAGCAGCTTAGGCCTTTCCTACAATGAGCAGTTCTTC
size: NA; J: TRBJ2-5; D: TRBD2; V: TRBV18; CDR3: CASSPFATSGIPGTQYF; DNA: TGTGCCAGCTCACCGTTCGCGACTAGCGGCATTCCGGGGACCCAGTACTTC
size: NA; J: TRBJ2-2; D: NA; V: TRBV9; CDR3: CASSVRGQSNTGELFF; DNA: TGTGCCAGCAGCGTAAGGGGACAATCGAACACCGGGGAGCTGTTTTTT
size: NA; J: TRBJ2-5; D: NA; V: TRBV4-2; CDR3: CASSQFTGETQYF; DNA: TGTGCCAGCAGCCAATTCACCGGGGAGACCCAGTACTTC
size: NA; J: TRBJ1-4; D: NA; V: TRBV3-1/TRBV3-2; CDR3: CASSPANEKLFF; DNA: TGTGCCAGCAGCCCAGCTAATGAAAAACTGTTTTTT
size: NA; J: TRBJ2-4; D: TRBD2; V: TRBV18; CDR3: CASTQREEGIQYF; DNA: TGTGCCAGCACCCAGCGGGAGGAGGGCATTCAGTACTTC
size: NA; J: TRBJ2-7; D: NA; V: TRBV5-4; CDR3: CASSLPGPTGEQYF; DNA: TGTGCCAGCAGCTTGCCCGGGCCCACGGGGGAGCAGTACTTC
size: NA; J: TRBJ2-1; D: TRBD2; V: TRBV12-5; CDR3: CASGGTSGRREQFF; DNA: TGTGCTAGTGGGGGGACTAGCGGGAGACGCGAGCAGTTCTTC
size: NA; J: TRBJ1-5; D: NA; V: TRBV23-1; CDR3: CASSQYEEDNQPQHF; DNA: TGCGCCAGCAGTCAATACGAGGAGGACAATCAGCCCCAGCATTTT
size: NA; J: TRBJ1-1; D: TRBD1; V: TRBV5-1; CDR3: CASSSGQGVLNTEAFF; DNA: TGCGCCAGCAGCTCGGGACAGGGGGTGTTGAACACTGAAGCTTTCTTT
size: NA; J: TRBJ1-2; D: TRBD1; V: TRBV15; CDR3: CATSREPGQSSSTF; DNA: TGTGCCACCAGCAGAGAGCCGGGACAGAGCTCTTCCACCTTC
size: NA; J: TRBJ2-1; D: NA; V: TRBV5-1; CDR3: CASRPDGGLHNEQFF; DNA: TGCGCCAGCAGGCCGGATGGTGGGCTTCACAATGAGCAGTTCTTC
size: few; J: TRBJ2-3; D: TRBD1; V: TRBV7-9; CDR3: CASSGGPAQYF; DNA: TGTGCCAGTTCAGGGGGCCCCGCGCAGTATTTT
size: few; J: TRBJ2-1; D: TRBD2; V: TRBV11-3; CDR3: CASSPGLAGGPNEQFF; DNA: TGTGCCAGCAGCCCCGGACTAGCGGGAGGGCCAAATGAGCAGTTCTTC
size: NA; J: TRBJ2-3; D: TRBD2; V: TRBV18; CDR3: CASSPLLQGGLAGTRYTDTQYF; DNA: TGTGCCAGCTCACCGCTATTACAGGGAGGGCTAGCGGGAACCAGATACACAGATACGCAGTATTTT
size: once; J: TRBJ2-3; D: TRBD2; V: TRBV11-2; CDR3: CASSSQGAGSTDTQYF; DNA: TGTGCCAGCAGCTCCCAGGGAGCGGGGAGCACAGATACGCAGTATTTT
size: NA; J: TRBJ2-7; D: TRBD1; V: TRBV15; CDR3: CATSGPGTGSHEQYF; DNA: TGTGCCACCAGCGGTCCCGGGACAGGGTCCCACGAGCAGTACTTC
size: NA; J: TRBJ2-1; D: NA; V: TRBV4-1; CDR3: CASSQAPVWAEQFF; DNA: TGCGCCAGCAGCCAAGCCCCGGTGTGGGCGGAGCAGTTCTTC
size: NA; J: TRBJ2-3; D: TRBD2; V: TRBV24-1; CDR3: CATSDTGTSGDTDTQYF; DNA: TGTGCCACCAGTGACACCGGGACTAGCGGGGACACAGATACGCAGTATTTT
size: NA; J: TRBJ2-1; D: NA; V: TRBV6-5; CDR3: CASSYSGGIDEQFF; DNA: TGTGCCAGCAGTTACTCAGGCGGGATAGATGAGCAGTTCTTC
size: NA; J: TRBJ2-3; D: TRBD2; V: TRBV5-1; CDR3: CASTSGGFPSTQYF; DNA: TGCGCCAGCACTAGCGGGGGCTTTCCATCTACGCAGTATTTT
size: NA; J: TRBJ1-2; D: TRBD1; V: TRBV28; CDR3: CASSYPSGTGDYGYTF; DNA: TGTGCCAGCAGTTACCCCTCCGGGACAGGGGACTATGGCTACACCTTC
size: NA; J: TRBJ1-1; D: NA; V: TRBV6-5; CDR3: CASSRIREEAFF; DNA: TGTGCCAGCAGCCGTATACGCGAAGAAGCTTTCTTT
size: NA; J: TRBJ2-7; D: TRBD2; V: TRBV29-1; CDR3: CSVVLGGYEQYF; DNA: TGCAGCGTTGTTTTGGGGGGGTACGAGCAGTACTTC
size: NA; J: TRBJ2-3; D: NA; V: TRBV28; CDR3: CASSFLAQSRQLTDTQYF; DNA: TGTGCCAGCAGTTTTCTTGCCCAGAGTCGACAGCTCACAGATACGCAGTATTTT
size: NA; J: TRBJ2-2; D: TRBD2; V: TRBV6-5; CDR3: CASSLGTSGRLGLFF; DNA: TGTGCCAGCAGTCTTGGGACTAGCGGGAGACTAGGGCTGTTTTTT
size: NA; J: TRBJ1-2; D: TRBD1; V: TRBV9; CDR3: CASSQGAQKSGYTF; DNA: TGTGCCAGCAGCCAGGGGGCGCAGAAAAGTGGCTACACCTTC
size: NA; J: TRBJ1-1; D: NA; V: TRBV18; CDR3: CASSRDSNTEAFF; DNA: TGTGCCAGCTCGCGAGACTCAAACACTGAAGCTTTCTTT
size: few; J: TRBJ2-7; D: TRBD2; V: TRBV29-1; CDR3: CSVTGTRNEQYF; DNA: TGCAGCGTAACCGGGACTAGAAATGAGCAGTACTTC
size: once; J: TRBJ2-1; D: NA; V: TRBV20-1; CDR3: CSALGNEQFF; DNA: TGCAGTGCACTAGGGAATGAGCAGTTCTTC
size: NA; J: TRBJ2-5; D: NA; V: TRBV7-9; CDR3: CASSFRGQETQYF; DNA: TGTGCCAGCAGCTTTCGGGGTCAAGAGACCCAGTACTTC